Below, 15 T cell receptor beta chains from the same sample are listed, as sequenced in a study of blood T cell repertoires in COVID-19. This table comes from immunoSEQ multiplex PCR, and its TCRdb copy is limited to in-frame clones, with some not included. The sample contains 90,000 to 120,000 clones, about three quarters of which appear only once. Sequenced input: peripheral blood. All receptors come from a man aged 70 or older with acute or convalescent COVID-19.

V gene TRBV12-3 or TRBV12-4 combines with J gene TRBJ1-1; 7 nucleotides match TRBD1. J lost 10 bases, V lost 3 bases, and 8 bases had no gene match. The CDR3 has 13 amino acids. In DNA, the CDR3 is TGTGCCAGCAGTTTGGAGGGGGCGGGCGTAGCTTTCTTT. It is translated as CASSLEGAGVAFF.

The CDR3 DNA sequence: TGTGCCAGCAGCTCAGGCTTTACCGGGGAGCTGTTTTTT. Its protein product is CASSSGFTGELFF. The chain has TRBV13 and TRBJ2-2; unclear D gene. V lost 4 bases and J 5 bases, leaving 8 bases between the germline ends. The germline V gene has CDR1 PRHDT and CDR2 FYEKMQ (reference sequence). The CDR3 is made up of 13 amino acids.

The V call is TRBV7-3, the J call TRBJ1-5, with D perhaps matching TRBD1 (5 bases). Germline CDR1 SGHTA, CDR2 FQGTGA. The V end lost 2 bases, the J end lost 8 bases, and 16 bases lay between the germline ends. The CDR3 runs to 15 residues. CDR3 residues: CASSLGGTAGEPQHF. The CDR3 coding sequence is TGTGCCAGCAGCTTAGGGGGGACCGCCGGAGAGCCCCAGCATTTT. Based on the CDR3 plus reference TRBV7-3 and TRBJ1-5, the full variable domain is GAGVSQTPSNKVTEKGKYVELRCDPISGHTALYWYRQSLGQGPEFLIYFQGTGAADDSGLPNDRFFAVRPEGSVSTLKIQRTERGDSAVYLCASSLGGTAGEPQHFGDGTRLSIL.

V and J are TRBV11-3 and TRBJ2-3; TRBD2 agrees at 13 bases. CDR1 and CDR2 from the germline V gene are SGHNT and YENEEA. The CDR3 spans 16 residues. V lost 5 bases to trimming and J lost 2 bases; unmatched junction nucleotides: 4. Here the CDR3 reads CASSPGLAGDTDTQYF. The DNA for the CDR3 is TGTGCCAGCAGCCCAGGACTAGCGGGGGACACAGATACGCAGTATTTT.

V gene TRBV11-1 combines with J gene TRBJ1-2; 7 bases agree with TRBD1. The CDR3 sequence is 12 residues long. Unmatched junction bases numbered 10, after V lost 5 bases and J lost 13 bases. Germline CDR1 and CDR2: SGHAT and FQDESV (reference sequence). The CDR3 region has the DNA TGTGCCAGCAGCGCCGGGACAGCTCATCGCACCTTC. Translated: CASSAGTAHRTF.

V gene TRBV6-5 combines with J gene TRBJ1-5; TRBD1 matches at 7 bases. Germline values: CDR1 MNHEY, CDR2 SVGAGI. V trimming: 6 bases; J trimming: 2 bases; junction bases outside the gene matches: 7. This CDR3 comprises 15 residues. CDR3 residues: CASRPTGMGNQPQHF. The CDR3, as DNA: TGTGCCAGCAGGCCGACAGGGATGGGCAATCAGCCCCAGCATTTT.

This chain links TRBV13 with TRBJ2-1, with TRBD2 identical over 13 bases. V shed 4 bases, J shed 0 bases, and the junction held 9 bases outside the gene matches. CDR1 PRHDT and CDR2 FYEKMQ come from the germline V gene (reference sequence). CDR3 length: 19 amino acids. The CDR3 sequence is CASSSTGTSGTRSYNEQFF. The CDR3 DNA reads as TGTGCCAGCAGCTCAACCGGGACTAGCGGGACCCGCTCCTACAATGAGCAGTTCTTC. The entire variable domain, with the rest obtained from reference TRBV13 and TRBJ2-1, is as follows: AAGVIQSPRHLIKEKRETATLKCYPIPRHDTVYWYQQGPGQDPQFLISFYEKMQSDKGSIPDRFSAQQFSDYHSELNMSSLELGDSALYFCASSSTGTSGTRSYNEQFFGPGTRLTVL.

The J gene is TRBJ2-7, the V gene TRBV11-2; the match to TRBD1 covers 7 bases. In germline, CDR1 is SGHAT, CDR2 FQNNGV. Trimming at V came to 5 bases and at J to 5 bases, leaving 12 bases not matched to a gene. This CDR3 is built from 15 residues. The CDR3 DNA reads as TGTGCCAGCAGCCCCTTCCTTGACAGGGCCAACGAGCAGTACTTC. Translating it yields CASSPFLDRANEQYF.

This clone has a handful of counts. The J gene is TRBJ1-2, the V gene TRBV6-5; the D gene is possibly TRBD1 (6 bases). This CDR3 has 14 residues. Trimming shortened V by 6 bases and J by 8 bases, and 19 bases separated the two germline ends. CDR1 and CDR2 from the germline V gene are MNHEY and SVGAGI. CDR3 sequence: CASRHRDRGGGYTF. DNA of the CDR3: TGTGCCAGCAGACACCGGGACCGGGGGGGCGGCTACACCTTC.

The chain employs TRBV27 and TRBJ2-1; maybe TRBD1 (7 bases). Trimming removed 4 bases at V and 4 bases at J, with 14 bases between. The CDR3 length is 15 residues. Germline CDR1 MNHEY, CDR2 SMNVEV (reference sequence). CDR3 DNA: TGTGCCAGCAGTTCAAGCCCAGGGGGGTACAATGAGCAGTTCTTC. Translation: CASSSSPGGYNEQFF.

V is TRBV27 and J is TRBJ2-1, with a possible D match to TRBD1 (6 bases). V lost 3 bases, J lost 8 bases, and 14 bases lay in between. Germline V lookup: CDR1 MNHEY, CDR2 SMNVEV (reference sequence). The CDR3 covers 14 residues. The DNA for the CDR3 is TGTGCCAGCAGTTTGAGACAGGAGAGGGATGAGCAGTTCTTC. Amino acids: CASSLRQERDEQFF.

The DNA of the CDR3 is TGTGCCACCAGCAGAGTCCCCCCGGGGACTGAAGCTTTCTTT. This encodes CATSRVPPGTEAFF. The J gene is TRBJ1-1, the V gene TRBV15; D not resolved. The CDR3 loop spans 14 amino acids. V was cut by 1 base and J by 5 bases, with 11 bases left in between. The V gene's germline CDR1 is LNHNV and CDR2 YYDKDF (reference sequence). The whole variable domain, remainder taken from reference TRBV15 and TRBJ1-1, is DAMVIQNPRYQVTQFGKPVTLSCSQTLNHNVMYWYQQKSSQAPKLLFHYYDKDFNNEADTPDNFQSRRPNTSFCFLDIRSPGLGDTAMYLCATSRVPPGTEAFFGQGTRLTVV.

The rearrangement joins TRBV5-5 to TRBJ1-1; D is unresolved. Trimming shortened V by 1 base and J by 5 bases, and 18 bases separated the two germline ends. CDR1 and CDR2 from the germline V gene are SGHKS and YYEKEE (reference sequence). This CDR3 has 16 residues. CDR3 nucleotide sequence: TGTGCCAGCAGCTTGTATGGAACTGAGACGGGAACTGAAGCTTTCTTT. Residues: CASSLYGTETGTEAFF.

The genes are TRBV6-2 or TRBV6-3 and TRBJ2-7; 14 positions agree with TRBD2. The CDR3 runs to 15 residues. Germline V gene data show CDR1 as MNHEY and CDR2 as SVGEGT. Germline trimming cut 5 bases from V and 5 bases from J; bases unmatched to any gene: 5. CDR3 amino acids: CASSPGLAGGNEQYF. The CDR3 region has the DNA TGTGCCAGCAGTCCCGGACTAGCGGGGGGCAACGAGCAGTACTTC.

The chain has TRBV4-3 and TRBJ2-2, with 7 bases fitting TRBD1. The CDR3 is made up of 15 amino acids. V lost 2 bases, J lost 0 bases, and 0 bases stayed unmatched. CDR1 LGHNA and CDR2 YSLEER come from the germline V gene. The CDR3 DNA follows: TGCGCCAGCAGCCAACAGGGGGCGAACACCGGGGAGCTGTTTTTT. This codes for CASSQQGANTGELFF.